The next 32 T cell receptor beta chains were all read from a single sample in a study of cytomegalovirus exposure and HLA in healthy donors. Sequencing was performed with immunoSEQ multiplex PCR; in TCRdb, only in-frame clones are kept and a portion is missing. The table records fewer than 400,000 clones, 88% of them present only once. The sequenced sample consisted of PBMCs. The source is a man aged 25-45 years in good health and CMV-seronegative.

The rearrangement uses TRBV7-9 and TRBJ2-7; the D gene is possibly TRBD2 (6 bases). Trimming removed 5 bases at V and 0 bases at J, with 14 bases between. Germline V lookup: CDR1 SEHNR, CDR2 FQNEAQ (reference sequence). The CDR3 covers 15 residues. CDR3 DNA sequence: TGTGCCAGCAGCGGAGGGGACCGCCGCTCCTACGAGCAGTACTTC. Its translation: CASSGGDRRSYEQYF. The entire variable domain, with the rest obtained from reference TRBV7-9 and TRBJ2-7, is as follows: DTGVSQNPRHKITKRGQNVTFRCDPISEHNRLYWYRQTLGQGPEFLTYFQNEAQLEKSRLLSDRFSAERPKGSFSTLEIQRTEQGDSAMYLCASSGGDRRSYEQYFGPGTRLTVT.

This clone was picked up a small number of times. The chain joins TRBV15 to TRBJ1-2, with D possibly being TRBD1 (6 bases). Looked up from germline, CDR1 is LNHNV and CDR2 is YYDKDF (reference sequence). The CDR3 is made up of 16 amino acids. V was cut by 1 base and J by 3 bases, with 15 bases left in between. The CDR3 region has the DNA TGTGCCACCAGCAGAGGGTTAGACAGGAGAGACTATGGCTACACCTTC. Translated: CATSRGLDRRDYGYTF. The full variable domain, in which reference TRBV15 and TRBJ1-2 provide the parts outside the CDR3, is DAMVIQNPRYQVTQFGKPVTLSCSQTLNHNVMYWYQQKSSQAPKLLFHYYDKDFNNEADTPDNFQSRRPNTSFCFLDIRSPGLGDTAMYLCATSRGLDRRDYGYTFGSGTRLTVV.

V usage is TRBV5-1 and J usage is TRBJ2-1; TRBD1 is a possible D gene (6 bases). The CDR3 has 14 residues. V lost 0 bases and J lost 6, with 10 bases in between. Germline V gives CDR1 SGHRS, CDR2 YFSETQ. In nucleotides, the CDR3 is TGCGCCAGCAGCTTGGAACGCAGGGGCAATGAGCAGTTCTTC. Amino acid sequence: CASSLERRGNEQFF.

This CDR3 is CASSPLNNGQDGYTF. The CDR3 DNA sequence: TGTGCCAGCTCGCCCTTGAACAATGGACAGGATGGCTACACCTTC. The chain is built from TRBV18 and TRBJ1-2, with TRBD1 matching 7 bases. The CDR3 loop spans 15 amino acids. Germline CDR1 is KGHSH and CDR2 is LQKENI. The V and J ends lost 6 bases and 6 bases, in that order; junction bases with no gene match: 13.

This chain joins TRBV6-5 and TRBJ1-1, with D perhaps TRBD1 (6 bases). Trimming shortened V by 6 bases and J by 5 bases, and 16 bases separated the two germline ends. Looked up from germline, CDR1 is MNHEY and CDR2 is SVGAGI. This CDR3 region has 14 residues. CDR3 in amino acids: CASRFDRSGTEAFF. CDR3 in DNA: TGTGCCAGCAGATTCGACAGGTCTGGGACTGAAGCTTTCTTT.

This chain uses TRBV11-2 with TRBJ2-3; D possibly corresponds to TRBD2 (6 bases). The CDR3 is 17 residues long. Germline V lookup: CDR1 SGHAT, CDR2 FQNNGV. V was trimmed by 2 bases and J by 2 bases, leaving 17 bases between them. CDR3 in DNA: TGTGCCAGCAGCTTATCCCCCGGGGGACTTTACACAGATACGCAGTATTTT. Translation: CASSLSPGGLYTDTQYF.

The V gene is TRBV6-1, the J gene TRBJ2-6, with 9 bases that match TRBD1. Per the germline V gene, CDR1 is MNHNS and CDR2 is SASEGT. J was trimmed by 1 base and V by 2 bases; bases with no gene match: 9. The CDR3 extends over 19 amino acids. In DNA form, the CDR3 reads TGTGCCAGCAGTGAATCTACAGGGGGCGTTTTTTCTGGGGCCAACGTCCTGACTTTC. This gives the protein CASSESTGGVFSGANVLTF.

J is TRBJ1-4 and V is TRBV7-9; TRBD1 aligns across 7 bases. Trimming removed 6 bases from V and 7 bases from J; junction bases left unmatched: 11. Germline V gene sequence: CDR1 SEHNR, CDR2 FQNEAQ (reference sequence). CDR3 length: 15 amino acids. CDR3 protein: CASRSTGVQGEKLFF. The CDR3 coding sequence is TGTGCCAGCAGATCAACAGGGGTTCAGGGTGAAAAACTGTTTTTT. Looking up the rest from reference TRBV7-9 and TRBJ1-4 gives the full variable domain: DTGVSQNPRHKITKRGQNVTFRCDPISEHNRLYWYRQTLGQGPEFLTYFQNEAQLEKSRLLSDRFSAERPKGSFSTLEIQRTEQGDSAMYLCASRSTGVQGEKLFFGSGTQLSVL.

V usage is TRBV12-5 and J usage is TRBJ1-6; weak D call: TRBD1 (5 bases). Germline V gene data show CDR1 as LGHNT and CDR2 as FRNRAP. The CDR3 loop spans 14 amino acids. Trimming took 3 bases from V and 6 from J, leaving 9 bases between them. The CDR3 DNA reads as TGTGCTAGTGGTTTCACAGGAATTAATTCACCCCTCCACTTT. Translation gives CASGFTGINSPLHF.

The chain recombines TRBV18 with TRBJ2-7; 10 nucleotides match TRBD1. The CDR3 has 16 residues. The germline V gene has CDR1 KGHSH and CDR2 LQKENI. V shed 1 base and J 6 bases; nucleotides not matched to a gene: 9. The CDR3 DNA is TGTGCCAGCTCACCACAGTTGGGGGACAGGGGTAGCGAGCAGTACTTC. Protein: CASSPQLGDRGSEQYF.

V usage is TRBV5-1 and J usage is TRBJ2-2, with D perhaps matching TRBD2 (7 bases). Trimming removed 3 bases from V and 6 bases from J, with 12 bases in between. Germline CDR1 is SGHRS and CDR2 is YFSETQ. The CDR3 loop spans 14 amino acids. CDR3 residues: CASSSGGSAGELFF. The CDR3 DNA follows: TGCGCCAGCAGCTCGGGGGGCAGCGCCGGGGAGCTGTTTTTT.

This clone was detected once. The chain carries TRBV7-2 and TRBJ2-2, with 7 bases aligning to TRBD1. After removal of 1 base from V and 7 bases from J, the junction contained 3 bases not matched to a gene. Germline values: CDR1 SGHTA, CDR2 FQGNSA. The CDR3 runs to 14 residues. DNA for the CDR3: TGTGCCAGCAGCTTAGGACAGGGCATCGGGGAGCTGTTTTTT. This encodes CASSLGQGIGELFF.

This clone was counted at least ten times. The J gene is TRBJ2-5, the V gene TRBV30, with D perhaps matching TRBD2 (6 bases). CDR1 and CDR2 from the germline V gene are GTSNPN and SVGIG (reference sequence). The CDR3 spans 16 residues. V gave up 3 bases and J gave up 4 bases, with 21 bases separating them. CDR3 residues: CAWSHAGLARRETQYF. The DNA of the CDR3 is TGTGCCTGGAGCCATGCGGGGCTAGCGCGGCGAGAGACCCAGTACTTC.

The rearrangement links TRBV19 to TRBJ1-5; no clear D. The CDR3 is 17 amino acids. CDR1 LNHDA and CDR2 SQIVND come from the germline V gene (reference sequence). V was shortened by 2 bases and J by 2 bases, with 16 bases between the two germline ends. The CDR3 is CASSIIPIGLGNQPQHF. The DNA for the CDR3 is TGTGCCAGTAGTATAATCCCTATCGGGTTGGGCAATCAGCCCCAGCATTTT.

The chain joins TRBV18 to TRBJ2-7; 9 bases map to TRBD2. Germline loops: CDR1 KGHSH, CDR2 LQKENI. The CDR3 consists of 16 residues. V shed 0 bases, J shed 1 base, and the junction held 4 bases outside the gene matches. The CDR3 DNA sequence: TGTGCCAGCTCACCACCGGGCGGGGGGGCATCCTACGAGCAGTACTTC. Its protein is CASSPPGGGASYEQYF.

The chain uses TRBV5-1 and TRBJ1-3, with TRBD1 identical over 9 bases. CDR3 length: 16 amino acids. V lost 5 bases to trimming and J lost 4 bases; unmatched junction nucleotides: 10. Germline V gene lookup returns CDR1 SGHRS and CDR2 YFSETQ. CDR3 sequence: CASRETGGFTGNTIYF. For the CDR3, the DNA is TGCGCCAGCAGAGAGACAGGGGGTTTTACGGGAAACACCATATATTTT.

This clone appeared once. V usage is TRBV27 and J usage is TRBJ1-2; tentatively, D is TRBD1 (5 bases). This CDR3 is built from 14 residues. Germline V gives CDR1 MNHEY, CDR2 SMNVEV (reference sequence). V lost 2 bases and J 4 bases, leaving 11 bases between the germline ends. The chain's CDR3 is CASSLGQGLYGYTF. The CDR3 DNA sequence: TGTGCCAGCAGTTTAGGTCAGGGCCTCTATGGCTACACCTTC.

J is TRBJ1-1 and V is TRBV5-4; possibly TRBD1 for D (5 bases). With 2 bases removed from V and 0 bases from J, the gap between germline ends came to 8 bases. Germline assignment: CDR1 SGHNT and CDR2 YYREEE (reference sequence). The CDR3 is 14 amino acids. Written as DNA, the CDR3 is TGTGCCAGCAGCTTCGGGGGAATGAACACTGAAGCTTTCTTT. Residues: CASSFGGMNTEAFF.

In DNA form, the CDR3 reads TGTGCCAGCAGTTTTTCCGGCCAGGGTAGGCACGAGCAGTACTTC. Its translation is CASSFSGQGRHEQYF. V is TRBV28 and J is TRBJ2-7; D possibly corresponds to TRBD1 (5 bases). Germline loops: CDR1 MDHEN, CDR2 SYDVKM. The CDR3 is made up of 15 amino acids. The germline V and J ends were trimmed by 3 bases and 5 bases, with 17 bases remaining between them.

This clone has a single count. J is TRBJ1-2 and V is TRBV9; 8 bases line up with TRBD1. The CDR3 covers 15 residues. The V gene's germline CDR1 is SGDLS and CDR2 YYNGEE. The V gene end was trimmed by 0 bases and the J gene end by 4 bases; junction bases not matched to a gene: 5. As DNA, the CDR3 is TGTGCCAGCAGCGTAGAGGGACAGGCGTTCTATGGCTACACCTTC. Residues: CASSVEGQAFYGYTF.

The chain has TRBV4-3 and TRBJ2-3; the match to TRBD2 covers 13 bases. This CDR3 spans 17 amino acids. The V gene's germline CDR1 is LGHNA and CDR2 YSLEER. V was pared by 4 bases and J by 4 bases, with 8 bases of the junction left unmatched. The DNA of the CDR3 is TGCGCCAGCAGCCTCTCTACTAGCGGGGGGGCCCCAGATACGCAGTATTTT. Encoded protein: CASSLSTSGGAPDTQYF.

J is TRBJ2-7 and V is TRBV27, with 9 bases matching TRBD2. Losses at the gene ends were 7 bases for V and 3 bases for J; bases not matched to a gene: 7. This CDR3 has 14 residues. The V gene's germline CDR1 is MNHEY and CDR2 SMNVEV (reference sequence). The CDR3 nucleotides read TGTGCCAGCACCCCAGCGGGGGGCGTCTACGAGCAGTACTTC. Protein: CASTPAGGVYEQYF.

The chain links TRBV4-1 to TRBJ1-4; D not resolved. Trimming took off 1 base at V and 5 bases at J, with 5 bases between the two ends. The CDR3 is 13 residues long. Germline CDR1 is MGHRA and CDR2 is YSYEKL. The CDR3 nucleotides are TGCGCCAGCAGCCAAGGACTGAATGAAAAACTGTTTTTT. Translation gives CASSQGLNEKLFF.

The rearrangement uses TRBV6-1 and TRBJ1-2; TRBD1 agrees at 7 bases. Germline V CDR1 and CDR2: MNHNS, SASEGT. This CDR3 contains 15 residues. After removal of 4 bases from V and 2 bases from J, the junction contained 7 bases not matched to a gene. CDR3 nucleotide sequence: TGTGCCAGCAGTGCCAGGGGGATCCTAAACTATGGCTACACCTTC. Its protein is CASSARGILNYGYTF.

CDR3 in amino acids: CASSLGRGGRETQYF. The CDR3, as DNA: TGTGCCAGCAGCTTAGGGCGAGGGGGCCGGGAGACCCAGTACTTC. The gene calls are TRBV7-7 and TRBJ2-5, with 7 bases that match TRBD1. Germline CDR1 SSHAT, CDR2 FNYEAQ (reference sequence). The CDR3 covers 15 residues. The junction had 7 bases not matched to a gene; V was cut back by 1 base and J by 5 bases. The complete variable domain, with remaining parts taken from reference TRBV7-7 and TRBJ2-5, reads GAGVSQSPRYKVTKRGQDVTLRCDPISSHATLYWYQQALGQGPEFLTYFNYEAQPDKSGLPSDRFSAERPEGSISTLTIQRTEQRDSAMYRCASSLGRGGRETQYFGPGTRLLVL.

Here the CDR3 DNA reads TGCGCCAGCAGCCAAGAAAGACAGGGCCTCTATGGCTACACCTTC. Residues: CASSQERQGLYGYTF. The chain is built from TRBV4-1 and TRBJ1-2; 7 positions agree with TRBD1. Germline CDR1 MGHRA, CDR2 YSYEKL. CDR3 length: 15 amino acids. The ends lost 0 bases at V and 4 bases at J; junction bases unmatched: 5.

The chain is built from TRBV5-1 and TRBJ2-2; D is unresolved. The CDR3 runs 13 residues. The germline V gene has CDR1 SGHRS and CDR2 YFSETQ. The V and J ends lost 2 bases and 5 bases respectively, with 7 bases between them. Here the CDR3 reads CASSFGQTGELFF. In DNA form, the CDR3 reads TGCGCCAGCAGCTTTGGGCAAACCGGGGAGCTGTTTTTT.

V gene TRBV7-8 combines with J gene TRBJ1-5; no definite D call. V was cut by 2 bases and J by 2 bases, with 4 bases left in between. Per the germline V gene, CDR1 is SGHVS and CDR2 is FQNEAQ. There are 13 residues in the CDR3. DNA of the CDR3: TGTGCCAGCAGCTTATCGGGCAATCAGCCCCAGCATTTT. Protein: CASSLSGNQPQHF.

This clone was detected once. The J gene is TRBJ2-7, the V gene TRBV19, with 9 bases lining up with TRBD1. There are 15 residues in the CDR3. Germline loops: CDR1 LNHDA, CDR2 SQIVND (reference sequence). V lost 5 bases, J lost 3 bases, and 8 bases stayed unmatched. CDR3 residues: CASSVDRGGLYEQYF. The CDR3 nucleotides are TGTGCCAGTAGTGTCGACAGGGGGGGCCTCTACGAGCAGTACTTC.

This chain connects TRBV7-2 to TRBJ2-5, with TRBD2 as a possible D gene (6 bases). CDR3 length equals 16 residues. V gave up 4 bases and J gave up 1 base, with 16 bases separating them. CDR1 and CDR2 (germline): SGHTA, FQGNSA. CDR3 loop: CASSSLFRGSQETQYF. DNA of the CDR3: TGTGCCAGCAGCTCCTTATTTCGGGGGTCCCAAGAGACCCAGTACTTC.

The gene calls are TRBV27 and TRBJ1-1; 9 nucleotides line up with TRBD1. Germline V gives CDR1 MNHEY, CDR2 SMNVEV (reference sequence). The ends lost 8 bases at V and 1 base at J; junction bases unmatched: 5. The CDR3 covers 14 residues. The CDR3 DNA reads TGTGCCAGCCACGGGACAGGGACGAACACTGAAGCTTTCTTT. Residues: CASHGTGTNTEAFF.

The chain recombines TRBV7-9 with TRBJ2-5, with no clear D. Trimming removed 0 bases from V and 0 bases from J, with 8 bases in between. Per the germline V gene, CDR1 is SEHNR and CDR2 is FQNEAQ (reference sequence). The CDR3 runs 15 residues. CDR3 nucleotide sequence: TGTGCCAGCAGCTTAGCGCAGGTGTACCAAGAGACCCAGTACTTC. Translated, it gives CASSLAQVYQETQYF.